This T cell receptor (beta chain) came from a study of T cell responses to AZD1222 COVID-19 vaccine. Profiling relied on immunoSEQ multiplex PCR, and the TCRdb table lists in-frame clones only, not all of them. The table includes 150,000 or so clones, just over 90% detected once. Trimming cost V 6 bases and J 5 bases, with 9 bases left between them. This CDR3 contains 12 residues. CDR1 is MDHEN and CDR2 is SYDVKM in the germline V gene. The rearrangement links TRBV28 to TRBJ2-3, with D unclear. Here the sequenced sample was peripheral blood, taken 28 days after the second AZD1222 dose. This TCR was recovered from an adult who received the AZD1222 COVID-19 vaccine. CDR3 loop: CASSSNIDTQYF. CDR3 coding DNA: TGTGCCAGCAGCTCGAACATAGATACGCAGTATTTT.